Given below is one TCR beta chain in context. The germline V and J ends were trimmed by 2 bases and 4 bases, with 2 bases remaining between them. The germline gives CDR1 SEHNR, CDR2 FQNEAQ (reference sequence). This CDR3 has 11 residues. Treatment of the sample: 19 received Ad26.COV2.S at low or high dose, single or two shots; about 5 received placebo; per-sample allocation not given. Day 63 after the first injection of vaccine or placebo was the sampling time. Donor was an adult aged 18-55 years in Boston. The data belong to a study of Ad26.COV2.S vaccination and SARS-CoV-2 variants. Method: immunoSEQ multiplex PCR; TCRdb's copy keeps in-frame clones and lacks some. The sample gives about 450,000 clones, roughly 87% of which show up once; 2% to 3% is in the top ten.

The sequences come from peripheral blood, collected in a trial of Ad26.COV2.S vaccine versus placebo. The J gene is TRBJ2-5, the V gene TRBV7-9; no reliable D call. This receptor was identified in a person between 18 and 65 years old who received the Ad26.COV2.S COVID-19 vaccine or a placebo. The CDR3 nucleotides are TGTGCCAGCAGCTTATCAGAGACCCAGTACTTC. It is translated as CASSLSETQYF.